This paragraph covers one TCR beta chain sequence. The antigen remains unidentified. Germline V gene data show CDR1 as MDHEN and CDR2 as SYDVKM. V lost 5 bases and J lost 4; bases outside the gene matches: 10. CDR3 length: 15 residues. The data are from a study of shared clonotypes between healthy human individuals. Overall study context: Two female and a few male donors aged 18 to 49 were enrolled. There were three CD4 naive, three CD4 memory, two CD8 naive and one CD8 memory plates per donor. General study findings and limits: On the whole, naive subsets had larger estimated richness than memory subsets had.

Terminally differentiated effector memory CD45RA+ cells were excluded by CCR7 positive selection of CD45RO-negative cells. Those who donated were healthy HIV-negative adults, with no recent acute infections or vaccinations reported. Repertoires were generated with immunoSEQ multiplex PCR, while TCRdb's copy carries only in-frame clones and drops some. The sample yields millions of clones, just over 90% seen once. Sequenced input: naive CD8+ T cells from PBMCs. This TCR came from a young man in good health. Some clones in this sample may be carry-over from other donors' samples. The chain recombines TRBV28 with TRBJ2-7; 8 bases fit TRBD1. The CDR3 DNA reads as TGTGCCAGCAGTAACGTCAGGGGGCGCGCATACGAGCAGTACTTC. It codes for CASSNVRGRAYEQYF.